This T cell receptor (beta chain) comes out of a study of human T cells and chemical hapten exposure. Across the study: Predominantly women, the patients had alopecia areata, totalis or universalis. Study conclusions and caveats: Significantly more large CDR3 similarity clusters were formed by expanded TCRs than by controls. Since the donors had alopecia, their immune response may not be the same as that of healthy people.

In its sample, this clonotype was seen many times. Antigen specificity is unknown. Time point indicated: pre-sensitization, week 0. Described treatment: therapeutic diphenylcyclopropenone sensitization with weekly scalp DPC. Individual cDNA molecules received unique molecular identifiers in the library. TCRdb fed the RACE reads into MiXCR, producing one record per CDR3 protein. The top ten clones hold 2.6% of a sample with more than 300,000 distinct CDR3 sequences, roughly 5.3% of them seen once. The CDR3 consists of 11 residues. CDR1 and CDR2 (germline): MNHEY, SVGEGT. With 3 bases removed from V and 7 bases from J, the gap between germline ends came to 3 bases.

V is TRBV6-2 or TRBV6-3 and J is TRBJ2-2; no definite D call. Sample: whole blood, taken in connection with sensitization to the hapten diphenylcyclopropenone (DPC). The TCR comes from a woman between 50 and 59 years old with alopecia areata. Some clones in this sample may be carry-over from other donors' samples. In DNA form, the CDR3 reads TGTGCCAGCAGTTATCACGGGGAGCTGTTTTTT. Translation gives CASSYHGELFF.